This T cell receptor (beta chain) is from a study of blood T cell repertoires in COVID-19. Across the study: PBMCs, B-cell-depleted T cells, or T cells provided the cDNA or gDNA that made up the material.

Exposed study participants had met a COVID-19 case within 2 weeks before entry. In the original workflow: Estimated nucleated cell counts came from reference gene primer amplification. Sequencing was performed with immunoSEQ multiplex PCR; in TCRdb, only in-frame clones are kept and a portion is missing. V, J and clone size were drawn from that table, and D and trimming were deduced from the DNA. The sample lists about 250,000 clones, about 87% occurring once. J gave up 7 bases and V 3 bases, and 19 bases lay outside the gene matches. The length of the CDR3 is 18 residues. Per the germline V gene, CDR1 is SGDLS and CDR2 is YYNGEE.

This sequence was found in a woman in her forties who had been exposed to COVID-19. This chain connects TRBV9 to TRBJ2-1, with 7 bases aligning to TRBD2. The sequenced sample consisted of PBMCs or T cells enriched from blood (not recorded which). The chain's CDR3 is CASSGGRESLPLTNEQFF. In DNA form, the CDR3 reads TGTGCCAGCAGCGGAGGGAGGGAATCACTCCCCCTGACTAATGAGCAGTTCTTC.